These T cell receptor beta chains were read from a single sample in a study of T cell responses to AZD1222 COVID-19 vaccine. The assay was immunoSEQ multiplex PCR, and TCRdb's table has in-frame clones only and misses some. In the table there are roughly 140,000 clones, 88% of which are singletons. This material consisted of peripheral blood, taken after recovery from COVID-19. These receptors were collected from an adult who had recovered from COVID-19. Each CDR3 is given with its conserved first and last residue. A D gene is named only where the DNA matches it firmly. Not every row has a clone size; where given, it reads once, few, many or a size class.

TGTGCCAGCAGCTTAGTATCCGATACGCAGTATTTT CASSLVSDTQYF TRBJ2-3 NA TRBV7-9 NA
TGTGCCAGCTCACCAACCCAGAGTAATGAAAAACTGTTTTTT CASSPTQSNEKLFF TRBJ1-4 NA TRBV18 NA
TGTGCCAGCAGTTATCTGCGGGGGGTAAACACCGGGGAGCTGTTTTTT CASSYLRGVNTGELFF TRBJ2-2 NA TRBV6-2/TRBV6-3 TRBD2
TGTGCCAGCAGCCTGACAGGGGGGGACACTGAAGCTTTCTTT CASSLTGGDTEAFF TRBJ1-1 NA TRBV7-3 TRBD1
TGTGCCAGCATGCAGGGGGCCAACTATGGCTACACCTTC CASMQGANYGYTF TRBJ1-2 NA TRBV6-5 TRBD1
TGTGCCAGCAGCTTACGATCCAACTATGGCTACACCTTC CASSLRSNYGYTF TRBJ1-2 few TRBV5-4 NA
TGTGCCAGCAGCGTAGGAACCGGGGTAAGCACAGATACGCAGTATTTT CASSVGTGVSTDTQYF TRBJ2-3 NA TRBV9 NA
TGTGCCAGCACCCATGACCAGGGTCTCTCTGGAAACACCATATATTTT CASTHDQGLSGNTIYF TRBJ1-3 NA TRBV5-4 NA
TGTGCCAGTAGTATCGGAGGGGGCAGGGGGTATCAGCCCCAGCATTTT CASSIGGGRGYQPQHF TRBJ1-5 once TRBV19 TRBD1
TGTGCCAGCAACCGGGGGACTAGCGGGATGAGCGAGCAGTACTTC CASNRGTSGMSEQYF TRBJ2-7 NA TRBV9 TRBD2
TGTGCCAGCAGCCGCCAGACAGGGGTGGAGACCCAGTACTTC CASSRQTGVETQYF TRBJ2-5 NA TRBV7-2 TRBD1
TGTGCCAGCTCACAAACGGACTCTGGAAACACCATATATTTT CASSQTDSGNTIYF TRBJ1-3 NA TRBV18 NA
TGTGCCAGCAGCTTAATATGGGACACGGAGCAGTTCTTC CASSLIWDTEQFF TRBJ2-1 NA TRBV7-3 NA
TGTGCCAGCAGCTTGGACAGGGGGCGAGGGGGGAATTCACCCCTCCACTTT CASSLDRGRGGNSPLHF TRBJ1-6 few TRBV5-6 TRBD1
TGTGCCAGCAGTTACACCTTCCAAGAGACCCAGTACTTC CASSYTFQETQYF TRBJ2-5 NA TRBV5-6 NA
TGTGCCAGCAGCTCCGGGGTGAGAGATACGCAGTATTTT CASSSGVRDTQYF TRBJ2-3 NA TRBV5-4 NA
TGTGCCAGCAGTGAACATCGGGTCGGGGAGCAGTACTTC CASSEHRVGEQYF TRBJ2-7 NA TRBV6-1 NA
TGTGCCAGTAGAAAGGCGGAGGTCTCCCATCAGAACACTGAAGCTTTCTTT CASRKAEVSHQNTEAFF TRBJ1-1 NA TRBV19 NA
TGTGCCAGCAGTTTGGGACTAGCGGGAGTGGGAGAGACCCAGTACTTC CASSLGLAGVGETQYF TRBJ2-5 NA TRBV28 TRBD2
TGTGCCAGCTCACCAGGGTACAACACCGGGGAGCTGTTTTTT CASSPGYNTGELFF TRBJ2-2 once TRBV18 NA
TGTGCCAGCAGTTTCTTGGAGCGGGCCCAGGGAGGGACCCAGTACTTC CASSFLERAQGGTQYF TRBJ2-5 NA TRBV2 NA
TGTGCCAGCAGCCCCCTCCCTGGACTAGCGGGAGATACGCAGTATTTT CASSPLPGLAGDTQYF TRBJ2-3 NA TRBV6-2/TRBV6-3 TRBD2
TGCGCCAGCAGCTCAGGACCGGGACAGGGAGACACCGGGGAGCTGTTTTTT CASSSGPGQGDTGELFF TRBJ2-2 NA TRBV5-1 TRBD1
TGTGCCAGCAGCTTAGGGTCAGGGGGCATTGAAAAACTGTTTTTT CASSLGSGGIEKLFF TRBJ1-4 NA TRBV7-2 TRBD1
TGTGCCATCAGCAAAGACAGGAACACTGAAGCTTTCTTT CAISKDRNTEAFF TRBJ1-1 NA TRBV10-3 NA
TGTGCCAGCAGCGAAGGGATGAACACTGAAGCTTTCTTT CASSEGMNTEAFF TRBJ1-1 NA TRBV9 NA
TGTGCCACCAGTGATACCAGGGGCTCGAAAACCGGGGAGCTGTTTTTT CATSDTRGSKTGELFF TRBJ2-2 NA TRBV24-1 NA
TGTGCCAGCAGCCCCGGACAGGGATTGGGTGGCTACACCTTC CASSPGQGLGGYTF TRBJ1-2 NA TRBV7-9 TRBD1
TGCGCCAGCAGCTTGGCCATCGGACAGGGCTACGAGCAGTACTTC CASSLAIGQGYEQYF TRBJ2-7 NA TRBV5-1 TRBD1
TGTGCCAGCAGCAGCGGACAGGGAAGGAGCAATCAGCCCCAGCATTTT CASSSGQGRSNQPQHF TRBJ1-5 NA TRBV7-6 TRBD1
TGTGCCAGCAGCCCAACAGCGCGGAACTCCTACGAGCAGTACTTC CASSPTARNSYEQYF TRBJ2-7 NA TRBV3-1/TRBV3-2 NA
TGTGCCAGCAGCCAAACCTGGGACGGACCCTACGAGCAGTACTTC CASSQTWDGPYEQYF TRBJ2-7 NA TRBV4-2 NA
TGTGCCAGCAGCCTCCGGACAGGGTCCTATGGCTACACCTTC CASSLRTGSYGYTF TRBJ1-2 NA TRBV3-1/TRBV3-2 TRBD1
TGTGCCAGCAGCTCGCCGCCCACGGGGGGTCAAAACATTCAGTACTTC CASSSPPTGGQNIQYF TRBJ2-4 NA TRBV5-4 TRBD2
TGTGCCAGCAGTTTAGATCCCCCATATAGCAATCAGCCCCAGCATTTT CASSLDPPYSNQPQHF TRBJ1-5 few TRBV27 NA
TGTGCCATCAGTGATAGATTAGCGGGAGTTAACCCCTACGAGCAGTACTTC CAISDRLAGVNPYEQYF TRBJ2-7 once TRBV10-3 TRBD2